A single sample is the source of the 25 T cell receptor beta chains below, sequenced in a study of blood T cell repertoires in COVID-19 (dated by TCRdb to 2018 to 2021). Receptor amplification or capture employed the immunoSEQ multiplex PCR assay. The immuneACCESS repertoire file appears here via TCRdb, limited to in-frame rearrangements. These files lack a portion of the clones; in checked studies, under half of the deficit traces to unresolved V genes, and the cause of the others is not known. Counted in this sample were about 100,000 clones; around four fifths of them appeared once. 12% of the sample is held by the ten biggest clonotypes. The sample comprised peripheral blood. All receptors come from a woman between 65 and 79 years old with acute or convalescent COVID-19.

CDR3 residues: CASSETPLEAGELFF. CDR3 coding DNA: TGTGCCAGCAGCGAGACACCCCTGGAGGCCGGGGAGCTGTTTTTT. V and J are TRBV9 and TRBJ2-2, with D possibly matching TRBD2 (5 bases). V dropped 3 bases and J dropped 6 bases, with 15 bases sitting between them. There are 15 residues in the CDR3. The germline V gene has CDR1 SGDLS and CDR2 YYNGEE. The whole variable domain, filled in from reference TRBV9 and TRBJ2-2, reads DSGVTQTPKHLITATGQRVTLRCSPRSGDLSVYWYQQSLDQGLQFLIQYYNGEERAKGNILERFSAQQFPDLHSELNLSSLELGDSALYFCASSETPLEAGELFFGEGSRLTVL.

CDR3 in DNA: TGTGCCAGCAGCTTGTGGGTAGGGGCTAGCACAGATACGCAGTATTTT. It codes for CASSLWVGASTDTQYF. The gene calls are TRBV5-4 and TRBJ2-3; D is possibly TRBD1 (5 bases). Trimming shortened V by 1 base and J by 0 bases, and 12 bases separated the two germline ends. Germline V gene data show CDR1 as SGHNT and CDR2 as YYREEE (reference sequence). The CDR3 totals 16 residues. Combining the CDR3 with reference TRBV5-4 and TRBJ2-3 gives the whole variable domain ETGVTQSPTHLIKTRGQQVTLRCSSQSGHNTVSWYQQALGQGPQFIFQYYREEENGRGNFPPRFSGLQFPNYSSELNVNALELDDSALYLCASSLWVGASTDTQYFGPGTRLTVL.

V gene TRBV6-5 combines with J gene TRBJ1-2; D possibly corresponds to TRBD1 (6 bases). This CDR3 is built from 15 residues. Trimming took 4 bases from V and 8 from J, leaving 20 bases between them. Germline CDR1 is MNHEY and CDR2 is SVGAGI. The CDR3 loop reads CASSSPSTGLEGYTF. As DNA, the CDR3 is TGTGCCAGCAGTTCCCCATCCACAGGGCTTGAGGGCTACACCTTC.

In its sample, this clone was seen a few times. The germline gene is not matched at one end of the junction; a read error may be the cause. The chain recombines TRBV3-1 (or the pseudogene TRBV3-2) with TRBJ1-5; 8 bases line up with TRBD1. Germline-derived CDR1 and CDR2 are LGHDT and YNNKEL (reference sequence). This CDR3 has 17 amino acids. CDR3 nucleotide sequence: TGTGCCAGCAGCGAAGAGGACGGACAGGGTTGTAATCAGCCCCAGCATTTT. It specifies CASSEEDGQGCNQPQHF.

The CDR3 nucleotides read TGTGCCAGCAGCTCCCTAGCGGGGGCCGGGTACGAGCAGTACGTC. Amino acid sequence: CASSSLAGAGYEQYV. The chain links TRBV7-2 to TRBJ2-7; 10 bases agree with TRBD2. The ends lost 4 bases at V and 4 bases at J; junction bases unmatched: 7. Germline V gives CDR1 SGHTA, CDR2 FQGNSA. The CDR3 runs 15 residues.

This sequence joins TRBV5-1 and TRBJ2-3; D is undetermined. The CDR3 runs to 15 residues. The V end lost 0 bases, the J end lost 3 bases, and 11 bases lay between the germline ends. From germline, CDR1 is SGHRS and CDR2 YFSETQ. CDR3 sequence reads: CASSLEDGETDTQYF. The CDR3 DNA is TGCGCCAGCAGCTTGGAGGATGGAGAGACAGATACGCAGTATTTT.

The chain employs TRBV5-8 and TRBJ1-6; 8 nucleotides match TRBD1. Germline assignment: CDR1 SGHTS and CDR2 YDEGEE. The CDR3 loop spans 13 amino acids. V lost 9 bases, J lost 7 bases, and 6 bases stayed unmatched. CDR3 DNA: TGTGCCACCGGACAGGGTTTGAATTCACCCCTCCACTTT. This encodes CATGQGLNSPLHF.

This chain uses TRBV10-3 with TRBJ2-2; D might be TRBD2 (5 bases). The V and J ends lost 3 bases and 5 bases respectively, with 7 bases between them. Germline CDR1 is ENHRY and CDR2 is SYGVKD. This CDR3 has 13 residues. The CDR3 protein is CAISDGNTGELFF. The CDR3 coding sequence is TGTGCCATCAGTGACGGGAATACCGGGGAGCTGTTTTTT.

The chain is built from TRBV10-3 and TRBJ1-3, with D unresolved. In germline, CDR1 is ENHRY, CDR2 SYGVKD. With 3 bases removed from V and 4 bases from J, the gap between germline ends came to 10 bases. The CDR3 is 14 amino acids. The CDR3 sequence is CAISDHMAGNTIYF. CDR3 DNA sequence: TGTGCCATCAGTGACCATATGGCCGGAAACACCATATATTTT.

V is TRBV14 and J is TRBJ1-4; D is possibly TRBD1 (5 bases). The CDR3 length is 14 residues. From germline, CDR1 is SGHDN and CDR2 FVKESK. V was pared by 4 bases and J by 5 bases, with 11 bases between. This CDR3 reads CASSRTDTNEKLFF. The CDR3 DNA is TGTGCCAGCAGCCGGACGGACACGAATGAAAAACTGTTTTTT.

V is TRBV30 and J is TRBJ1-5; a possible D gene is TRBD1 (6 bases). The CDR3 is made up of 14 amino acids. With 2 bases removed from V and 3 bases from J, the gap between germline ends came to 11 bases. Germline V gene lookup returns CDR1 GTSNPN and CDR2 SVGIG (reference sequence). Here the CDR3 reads CAWSRGGINQPQHF. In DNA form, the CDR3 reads TGTGCCTGGAGTAGGGGGGGGATCAATCAGCCCCAGCATTTT.

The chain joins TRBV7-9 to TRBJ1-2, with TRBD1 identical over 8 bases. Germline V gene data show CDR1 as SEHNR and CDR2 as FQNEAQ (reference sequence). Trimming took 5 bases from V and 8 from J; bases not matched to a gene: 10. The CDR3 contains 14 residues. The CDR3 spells CASSGTTGASGYTF. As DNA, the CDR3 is TGTGCCAGCAGCGGGACGACAGGGGCATCGGGCTACACCTTC.

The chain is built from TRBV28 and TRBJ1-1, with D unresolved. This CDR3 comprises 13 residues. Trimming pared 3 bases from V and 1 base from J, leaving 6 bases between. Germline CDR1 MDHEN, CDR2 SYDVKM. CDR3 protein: CASSFRRNTEAFF. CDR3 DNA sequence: TGTGCCAGCAGTTTTCGGAGGAACACTGAAGCTTTCTTT.

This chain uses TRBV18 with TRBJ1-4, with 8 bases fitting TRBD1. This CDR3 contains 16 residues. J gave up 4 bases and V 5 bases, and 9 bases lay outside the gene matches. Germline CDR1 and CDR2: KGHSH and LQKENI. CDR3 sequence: CASSDKTGDINEKLFF. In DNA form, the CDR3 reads TGTGCCAGCTCAGACAAGACAGGGGATATTAATGAAAAACTGTTTTTT. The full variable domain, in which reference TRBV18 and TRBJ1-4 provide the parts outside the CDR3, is NAGVMQNPRHLVRRRGQEARLRCSPMKGHSHVYWYRQLPEEGLKFMVYLQKENIIDESGMPKERFSAEFPKEGPSILRIQQVVRGDSAAYFCASSDKTGDINEKLFFGSGTQLSVL.

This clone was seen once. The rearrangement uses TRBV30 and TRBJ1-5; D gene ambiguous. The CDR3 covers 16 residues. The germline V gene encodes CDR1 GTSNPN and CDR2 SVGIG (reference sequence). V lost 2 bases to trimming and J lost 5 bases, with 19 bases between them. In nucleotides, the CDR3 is TGTGCCTGGAGTTATGAGGGCAGACATTCGGATCAGCCCCAGCATTTT. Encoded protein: CAWSYEGRHSDQPQHF.

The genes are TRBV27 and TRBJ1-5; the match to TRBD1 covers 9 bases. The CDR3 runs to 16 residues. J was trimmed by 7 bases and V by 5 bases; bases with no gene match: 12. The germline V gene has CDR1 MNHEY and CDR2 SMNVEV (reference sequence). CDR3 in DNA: TGTGCCAGCAGTACCTGGGGACAGGGTCAGGGCCAGCCCCAGCATTTT. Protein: CASSTWGQGQGQPQHF.

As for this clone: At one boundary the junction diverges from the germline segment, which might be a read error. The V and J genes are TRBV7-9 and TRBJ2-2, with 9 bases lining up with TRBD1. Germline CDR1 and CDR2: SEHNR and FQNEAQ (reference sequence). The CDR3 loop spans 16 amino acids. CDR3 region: CASSASGTGNSGELFF. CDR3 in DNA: TGTGCCAGCAGCGCATCCGGGACAGGGAACTCCGGGGAGCTGTTTTTT.

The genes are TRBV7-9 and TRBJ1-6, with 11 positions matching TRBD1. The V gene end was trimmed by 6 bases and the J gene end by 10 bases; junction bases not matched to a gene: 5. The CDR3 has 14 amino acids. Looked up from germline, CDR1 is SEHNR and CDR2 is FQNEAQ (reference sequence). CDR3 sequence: CASRSGTGGSPLHF. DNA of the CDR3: TGTGCCAGCAGGTCCGGGACAGGGGGGTCACCCCTCCACTTT.

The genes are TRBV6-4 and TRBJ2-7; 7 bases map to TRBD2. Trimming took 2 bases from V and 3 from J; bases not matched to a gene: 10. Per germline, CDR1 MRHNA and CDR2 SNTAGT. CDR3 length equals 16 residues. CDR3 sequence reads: CASSDLRLAPSYEQYV. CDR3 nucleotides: TGTGCCAGCAGTGACCTGCGACTAGCTCCGAGCTACGAGCAGTACGTC.

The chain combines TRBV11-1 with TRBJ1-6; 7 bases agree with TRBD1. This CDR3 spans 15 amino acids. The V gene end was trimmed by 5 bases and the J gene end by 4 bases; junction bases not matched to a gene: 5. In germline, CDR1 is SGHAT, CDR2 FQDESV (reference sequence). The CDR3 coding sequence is TGTGCCAGCAGCCTCTCGGGACAGTATAATTCACCCCTCCACTTT. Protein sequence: CASSLSGQYNSPLHF.

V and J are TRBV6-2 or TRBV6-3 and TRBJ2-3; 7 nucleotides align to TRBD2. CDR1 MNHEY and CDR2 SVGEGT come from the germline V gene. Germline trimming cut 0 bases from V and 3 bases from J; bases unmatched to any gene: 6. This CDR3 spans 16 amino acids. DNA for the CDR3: TGTGCCAGCAGTTACTCGGGGGGGAGGGTAACAGATACGCAGTATTTT. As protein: CASSYSGGRVTDTQYF.

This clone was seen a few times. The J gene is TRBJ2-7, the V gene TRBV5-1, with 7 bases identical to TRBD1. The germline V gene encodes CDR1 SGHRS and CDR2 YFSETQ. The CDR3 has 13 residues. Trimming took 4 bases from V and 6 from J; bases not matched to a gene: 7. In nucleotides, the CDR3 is TGCGCCAGCAGCCCCCCGGCAGGGGGCGAGCAGTACTTC. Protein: CASSPPAGGEQYF.

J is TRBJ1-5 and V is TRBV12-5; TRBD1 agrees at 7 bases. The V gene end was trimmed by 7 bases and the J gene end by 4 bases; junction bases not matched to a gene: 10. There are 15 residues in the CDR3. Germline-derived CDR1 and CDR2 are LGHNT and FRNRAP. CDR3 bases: TGTGCTAGTGTTCAGGACAGGCTCGAAAATCAGCCCCAGCATTTT. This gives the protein CASVQDRLENQPQHF.

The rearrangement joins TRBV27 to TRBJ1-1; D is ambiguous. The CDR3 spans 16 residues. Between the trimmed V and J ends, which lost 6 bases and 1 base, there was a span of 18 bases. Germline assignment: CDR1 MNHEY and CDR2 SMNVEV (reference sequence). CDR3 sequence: CASSSGLGGRNTEAFF. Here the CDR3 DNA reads TGTGCCAGCAGCTCCGGGTTGGGAGGCCGGAACACTGAAGCTTTCTTT.

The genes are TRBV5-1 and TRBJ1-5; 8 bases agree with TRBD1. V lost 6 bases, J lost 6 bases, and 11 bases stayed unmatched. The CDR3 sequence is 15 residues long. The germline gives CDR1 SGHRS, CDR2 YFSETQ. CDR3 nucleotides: TGCGCCAGCACCGGAGGACAGGGAGCGGGTCAGCCCCAGCATTTT. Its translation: CASTGGQGAGQPQHF.